This section outlines one T cell receptor (beta chain) sequence together with its context. The data were obtained in a study of blood T cell repertoires in COVID-19. Study information: Collection of acute and convalescent COVID-19 samples took place in the United States, Italy and Spain. Sources were T cells, B-cell-depleted T cells, or PBMCs; the material itself was cDNA or gDNA.

TCRdb keeps only in-frame clones here, not all; method: immunoSEQ multiplex PCR. The sample lists roughly 290,000 clones, more than 75% occurring once. Sequencing was performed on peripheral blood. This TCR was recovered from a woman aged 50 to 60 who had recovered from COVID-19.

The CDR3 spells CASSWAGADNEQFF. The DNA of the CDR3 is TGCGCCAGCAGTTGGGCAGGGGCCGACAATGAGCAGTTCTTC. The chain is built from TRBV5-1 and TRBJ2-1, with D perhaps matching TRBD1 (6 bases). V lost 5 bases, J lost 5 bases, and 14 bases lay in between. CDR3 length equals 14 residues. Germline CDR1 reads SGHRS; CDR2 reads YFSETQ.